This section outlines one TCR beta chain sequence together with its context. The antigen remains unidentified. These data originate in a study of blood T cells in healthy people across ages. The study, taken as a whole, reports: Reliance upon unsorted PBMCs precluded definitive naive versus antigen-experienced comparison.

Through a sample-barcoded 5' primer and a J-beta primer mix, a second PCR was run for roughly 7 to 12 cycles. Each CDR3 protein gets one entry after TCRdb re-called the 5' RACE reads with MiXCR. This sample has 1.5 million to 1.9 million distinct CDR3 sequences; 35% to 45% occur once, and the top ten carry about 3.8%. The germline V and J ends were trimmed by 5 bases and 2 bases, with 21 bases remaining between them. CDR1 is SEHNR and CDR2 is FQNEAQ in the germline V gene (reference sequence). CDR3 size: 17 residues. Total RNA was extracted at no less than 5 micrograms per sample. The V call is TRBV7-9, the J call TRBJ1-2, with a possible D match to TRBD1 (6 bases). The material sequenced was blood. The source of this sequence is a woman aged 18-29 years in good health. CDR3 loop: CASSQGDGGRPNYGYTF. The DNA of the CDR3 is TGTGCCAGCAGCCAGGGAGACGGGGGGCGGCCCAACTATGGCTACACCTTC.